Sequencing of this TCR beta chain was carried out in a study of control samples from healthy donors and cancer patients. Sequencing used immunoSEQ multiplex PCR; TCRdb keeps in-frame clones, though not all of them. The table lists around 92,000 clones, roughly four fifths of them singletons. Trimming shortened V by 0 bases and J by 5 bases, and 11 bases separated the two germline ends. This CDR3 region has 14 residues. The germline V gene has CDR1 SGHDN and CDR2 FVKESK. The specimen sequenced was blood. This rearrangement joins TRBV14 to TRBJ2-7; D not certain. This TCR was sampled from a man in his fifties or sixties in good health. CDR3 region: CASSQDPSSDEQYF. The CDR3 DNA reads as TGTGCCAGCAGCCAAGATCCCTCGTCCGACGAGCAGTACTTC.